This T cell receptor beta chain was found in a study of OX40 agonist ivuxolimab in advanced cancers. Measured with immunoSEQ multiplex PCR; TCRdb has only the in-frame clones, and not every one. Here the sample spans about 93,000 clones, roughly nine tenths being singletons. Note on this clone: Its antigen is not identified.

Study-level results: The mean number of expanded clones was higher in CD8+ T cells than in CD4+.

Here the sequenced sample was CD4+ or CD8+ T cells sorted from blood, taken in a trial of the OX40 agonist ivuxolimab. The source is an adult with an advanced solid tumor such as melanoma, head and neck, liver or kidney cancer.

The CDR3 nucleotides are TGTGCCAGCAGCCAAACCCAGGTTTATTCACCCCTCCACTTT. Encoded protein: CASSQTQVYSPLHF. The gene calls are TRBV7-2 and TRBJ1-6; no reliable D call. Germline CDR1 is SGHTA and CDR2 is FQGNSA. Trimming stripped 5 bases from V and 8 bases from J, with 13 bases between. The CDR3 loop spans 14 amino acids. Combining the CDR3 with reference TRBV7-2 and TRBJ1-6 gives the whole variable domain GAGVSQSPSNKVTEKGKDVELRCDPISGHTALYWYRQSLGQGLEFLIYFQGNSAPDKSGLPSDRFSAERTGGSVSTLTIQRTQQEDSAVYLCASSQTQVYSPLHFGNGTRLTVT.